The clone carrying this T cell receptor (beta chain) was observed a few times. These data are taken from a study of human T cells and chemical hapten exposure. The time point here: patch test 1, 2 weeks after DPC sensitization. Treatment of the sample: therapeutic diphenylcyclopropenone sensitization with weekly scalp DPC. Blood collection took place prior to placing each patch test. It was the library that attached unique molecular identifiers to individual cDNA molecules. Using its own MiXCR run on the RACE reads, TCRdb lists one record per CDR3 protein. The sample carries around 380,000 distinct CDR3 sequences, approximately 5.1% recorded once. Per germline, CDR1 SEHNR and CDR2 FQNEAQ (reference sequence). The CDR3 covers 13 residues. Trimming cost V 4 bases and J 8 bases; bases outside gene matches: 4.

The clonotype comes from a woman between 45 and 60 years old with alopecia areata. Some clones in this sample may be carry-over from other donors' samples. The sample in question was whole blood, obtained in connection with sensitization to the hapten diphenylcyclopropenone (DPC). The chain links TRBV7-9 to TRBJ2-1, with TRBD2 matching over 8 bases. The CDR3 DNA is TGTGCCAGCAGCTCGGTCGGGAGGGATGAGCAGTTCTTC. Translated, it gives CASSSVGRDEQFF.